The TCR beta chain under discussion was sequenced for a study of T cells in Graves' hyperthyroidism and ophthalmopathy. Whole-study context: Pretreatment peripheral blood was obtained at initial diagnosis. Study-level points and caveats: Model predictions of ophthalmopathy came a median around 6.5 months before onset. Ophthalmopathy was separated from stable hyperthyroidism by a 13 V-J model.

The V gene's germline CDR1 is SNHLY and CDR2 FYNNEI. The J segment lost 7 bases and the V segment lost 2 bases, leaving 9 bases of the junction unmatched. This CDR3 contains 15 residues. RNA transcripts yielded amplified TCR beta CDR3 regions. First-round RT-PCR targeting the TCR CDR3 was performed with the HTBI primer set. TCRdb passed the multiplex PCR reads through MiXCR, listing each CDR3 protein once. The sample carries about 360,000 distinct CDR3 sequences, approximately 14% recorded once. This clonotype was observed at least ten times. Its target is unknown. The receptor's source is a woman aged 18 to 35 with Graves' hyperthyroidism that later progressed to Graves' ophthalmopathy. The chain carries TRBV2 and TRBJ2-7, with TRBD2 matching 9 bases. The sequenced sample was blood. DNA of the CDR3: TGTGCCAGCAGTGAAAGGTTAGGCCTAGCGGGGGAGCAGTACTTC. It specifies CASSERLGLAGEQYF. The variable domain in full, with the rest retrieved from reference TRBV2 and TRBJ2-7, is EPEVTQTPSHQVTQMGQEVILRCVPISNHLYFYWYRQILGQKVEFLVSFYNNEISEKSEIFDDQFSVERPDGSNFTLKIRSTKLEDSAMYFCASSERLGLAGEQYFGPGTRLTVT.